The 5 T cell receptor beta chains listed next were all sequenced from one sample in a study of shared clonotypes between healthy human individuals. Assay: immunoSEQ multiplex PCR; the TCRdb copy retains only in-frame clones and omits some. The table shows under 1,900,000 clones, with approximately 98.5% occurring only once. Sequences were obtained from naive CD4+ T cells sorted from blood. This sample's subset: CD45RA+ positively selected. Receptors were obtained from a man aged 25-40 years in good health.

This chain connects TRBV18 to TRBJ2-7, with D unclear. The CDR3 spans 15 residues. The germline gives CDR1 KGHSH, CDR2 LQKENI. The V end was cut by 2 bases, the J end by 3 bases, with 14 bases between. The CDR3 sequence: CASSPSTNVRYEQYF. In DNA, the CDR3 is TGTGCCAGCTCACCAAGTACTAATGTGCGCTACGAGCAGTACTTC.

The CDR3 DNA reads as TGTGCCAGCAGCTTGGTGCTAGCGGGAGGTGTGACCTACGAGCAGTACTTC. Its protein is CASSLVLAGGVTYEQYF. The chain recombines TRBV5-5 with TRBJ2-7; 11 bases agree with TRBD2. The CDR3 sequence is 17 residues long. The germline gives CDR1 SGHKS, CDR2 YYEKEE (reference sequence). Trimming at V came to 0 bases and at J to 2 bases, leaving 7 bases not matched to a gene. Full variable domain (missing parts from reference TRBV5-5 and TRBJ2-7): DAGVTQSPTHLIKTRGQQVTLRCSPISGHKSVSWYQQVLGQGPQFIFQYYEKEERGRGNFPDRFSARQFPNYSSELNVNALLLGDSALYLCASSLVLAGGVTYEQYFGPGTRLTVT.

This clone was recorded only once. The chain links TRBV5-1 to TRBJ2-1, with 10 bases matching TRBD2. This CDR3 comprises 15 residues. Germline lookup yields CDR1 SGHRS and CDR2 YFSETQ. V was pared by 4 bases and J by 2 bases, with 3 bases of the junction left unmatched. CDR3 sequence (DNA): TGCGCCAGCAGCAGCGGGACTAGCGCCTACAATGAGCAGTTCTTC. Its protein product is CASSSGTSAYNEQFF. The complete variable domain, with remaining parts taken from reference TRBV5-1 and TRBJ2-1, reads KAGVTQTPRYLIKTRGQQVTLSCSPISGHRSVSWYQQTPGQGLQFLFEYFSETQRNKGNFPGRFSGRQFSNSRSEMNVSTLELGDSALYLCASSSGTSAYNEQFFGPGTRLTVL.

The chain recombines TRBV28 with TRBJ2-1; 9 bases agree with TRBD2. The germline gives CDR1 MDHEN, CDR2 SYDVKM. Trimming cost V 7 bases and J 4 bases; bases outside gene matches: 5. The CDR3 is 14 residues long. In DNA form, the CDR3 reads TGTGCCAGCAAAGTAGCGGGGGAGTACAATGAGCAGTTCTTC. Amino acid sequence: CASKVAGEYNEQFF.

This chain joins TRBV29-1 and TRBJ2-7, with TRBD2 as a possible D gene (5 bases). The germline V gene encodes CDR1 SQVTM and CDR2 ANQGSEA. The CDR3 is 10 residues long. V was pared by 4 bases and J by 7 bases, with 8 bases between. This CDR3 reads CSVVRGEQYF. CDR3 nucleotides: TGCAGCGTTGTTCGGGGAGAGCAGTACTTC.